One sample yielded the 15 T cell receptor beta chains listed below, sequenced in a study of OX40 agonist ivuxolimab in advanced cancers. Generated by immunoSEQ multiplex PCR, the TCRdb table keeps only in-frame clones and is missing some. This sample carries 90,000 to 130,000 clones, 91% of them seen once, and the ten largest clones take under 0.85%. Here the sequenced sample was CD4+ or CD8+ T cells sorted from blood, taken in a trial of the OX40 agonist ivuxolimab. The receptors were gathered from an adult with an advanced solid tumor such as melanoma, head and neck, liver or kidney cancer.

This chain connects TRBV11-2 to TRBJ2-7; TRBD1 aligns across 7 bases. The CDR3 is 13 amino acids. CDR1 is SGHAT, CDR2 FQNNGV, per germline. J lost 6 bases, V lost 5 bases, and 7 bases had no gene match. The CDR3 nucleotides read TGTGCCAGCAGCCTTACAGGGGACCTCGAGCAGTACTTC. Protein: CASSLTGDLEQYF.

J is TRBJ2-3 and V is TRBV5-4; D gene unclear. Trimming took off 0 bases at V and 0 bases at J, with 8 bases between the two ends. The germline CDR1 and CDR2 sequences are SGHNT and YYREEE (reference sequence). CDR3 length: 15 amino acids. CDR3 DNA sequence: TGTGCCAGCAGCTTGGCCGGGCCCAGCACAGATACGCAGTATTTT. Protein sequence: CASSLAGPSTDTQYF.

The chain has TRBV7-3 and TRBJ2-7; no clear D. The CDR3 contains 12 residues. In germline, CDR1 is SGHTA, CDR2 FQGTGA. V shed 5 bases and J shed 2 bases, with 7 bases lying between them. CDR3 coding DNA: TGTGCCAGCAGCCGTGGGGCCTACGAGCAGTACTTC. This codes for CASSRGAYEQYF.

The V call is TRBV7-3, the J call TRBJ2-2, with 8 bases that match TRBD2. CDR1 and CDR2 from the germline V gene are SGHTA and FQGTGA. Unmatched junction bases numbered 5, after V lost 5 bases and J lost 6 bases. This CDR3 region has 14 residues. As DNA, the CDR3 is TGTGCCAGCAGCCCCCGGGGGGGCGCCGGGGAGCTGTTTTTT. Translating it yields CASSPRGGAGELFF.

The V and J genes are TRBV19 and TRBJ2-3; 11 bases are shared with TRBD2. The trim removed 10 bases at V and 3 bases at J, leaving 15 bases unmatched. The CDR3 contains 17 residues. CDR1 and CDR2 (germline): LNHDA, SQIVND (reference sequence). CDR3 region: CATKRSGRALGTDTQYF. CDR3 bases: TGTGCCACAAAACGTAGCGGGAGGGCCCTCGGAACAGATACGCAGTATTTT.

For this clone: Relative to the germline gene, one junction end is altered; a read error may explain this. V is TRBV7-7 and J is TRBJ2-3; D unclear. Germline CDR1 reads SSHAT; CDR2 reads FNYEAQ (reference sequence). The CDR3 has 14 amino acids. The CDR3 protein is CASSPLTSTDTQYF. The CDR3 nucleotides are TGTGCTAGCAGCCCCCTTACCAGCACAGATACGCAGTATTTT.

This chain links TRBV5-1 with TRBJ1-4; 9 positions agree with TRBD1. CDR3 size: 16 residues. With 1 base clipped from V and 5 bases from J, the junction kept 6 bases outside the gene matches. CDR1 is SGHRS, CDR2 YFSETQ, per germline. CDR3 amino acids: CASSLIPGQGNEKLFF. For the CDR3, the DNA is TGCGCCAGCAGCTTGATTCCGGGACAGGGAAATGAAAAACTGTTTTTT.

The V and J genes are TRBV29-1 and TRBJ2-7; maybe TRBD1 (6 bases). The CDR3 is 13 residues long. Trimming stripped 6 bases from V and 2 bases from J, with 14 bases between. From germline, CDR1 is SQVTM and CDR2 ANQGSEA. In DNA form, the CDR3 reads TGCAGCGTGCGACGGGACACTACCTACGAGCAGTACTTC. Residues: CSVRRDTTYEQYF.

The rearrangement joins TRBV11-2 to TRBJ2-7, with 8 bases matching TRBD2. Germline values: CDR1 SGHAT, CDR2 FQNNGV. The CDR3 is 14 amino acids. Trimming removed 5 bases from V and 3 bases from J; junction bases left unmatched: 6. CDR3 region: CASSRSGGHYEQYF. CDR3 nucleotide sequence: TGTGCCAGCAGCCGGAGCGGGGGACACTACGAGCAGTACTTC.

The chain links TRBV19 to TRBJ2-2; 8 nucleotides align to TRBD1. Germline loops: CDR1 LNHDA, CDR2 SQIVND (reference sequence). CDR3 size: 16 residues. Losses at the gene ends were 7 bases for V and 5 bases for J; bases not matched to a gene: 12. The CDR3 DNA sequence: TGTGCCAGTAATCCCCGGACAGGGAGTGGTACCGGGGAGCTGTTTTTT. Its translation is CASNPRTGSGTGELFF.

The CDR3 region has the DNA TGTGCCAGCCAGGGAGCGGCCCCAGAGACCCAGTACTTC. As protein: CASQGAAPETQYF. The chain is built from TRBV5-5 and TRBJ2-5, with D possibly being TRBD1 or TRBD2 (5 bases each). From germline, CDR1 is SGHKS and CDR2 YYEKEE (reference sequence). There are 13 residues in the CDR3. Trimming cost V 7 bases and J 4 bases, with 14 bases left between them.

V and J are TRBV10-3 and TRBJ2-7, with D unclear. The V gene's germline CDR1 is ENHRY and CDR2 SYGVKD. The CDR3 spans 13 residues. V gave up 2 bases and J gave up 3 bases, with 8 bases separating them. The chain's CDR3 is CAISESAYYEQYF. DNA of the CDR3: TGTGCCATCAGTGAGAGCGCCTACTACGAGCAGTACTTC.

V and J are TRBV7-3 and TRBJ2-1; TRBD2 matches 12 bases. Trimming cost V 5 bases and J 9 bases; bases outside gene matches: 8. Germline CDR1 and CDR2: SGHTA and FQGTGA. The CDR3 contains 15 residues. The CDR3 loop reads CASSLLAGGRSEQFF. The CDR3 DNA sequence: TGTGCCAGCAGCCTGCTAGCGGGGGGGCGCAGTGAGCAGTTCTTC.

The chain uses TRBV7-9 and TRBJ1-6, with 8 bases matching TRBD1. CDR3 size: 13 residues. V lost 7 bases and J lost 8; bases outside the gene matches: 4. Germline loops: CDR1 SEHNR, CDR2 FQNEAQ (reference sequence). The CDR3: CASTPTGDSPLHF. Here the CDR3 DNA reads TGTGCCAGCACCCCGACAGGGGATTCACCCCTCCACTTT.

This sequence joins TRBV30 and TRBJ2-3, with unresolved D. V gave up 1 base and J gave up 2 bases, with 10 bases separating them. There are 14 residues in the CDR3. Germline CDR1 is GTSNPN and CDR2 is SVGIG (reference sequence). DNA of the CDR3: TGTGCCTGGAGTGCGACGGTACTCACAGATACGCAGTATTTT. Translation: CAWSATVLTDTQYF.